A selection of T cell receptor beta chains follows, all from one sample in a study of naive and memory T cell subsets. MiXCR was run by TCRdb on the 5' RACE reads, yielding one entry per CDR3 protein. The sample holds tens of thousands of distinct CDR3 sequences, 16% seen once. These receptors were collected from a female donor in good health. CDR3s include the opening cysteine and the closing phenylalanine or tryptophan. The D gene is left open where the match is weak. A row's size may be missing; if present it is once, few, many or a size class.

j_call	d_call	v_call	clone_size	cdr3_nt	cdr3_aa
TRBJ2-5	-	TRBV10-3	-	TGTGCCATCAGGGGTAACCAAGAGACCCAGTACTTC	CAIRGNQETQYF
TRBJ2-5	TRBD2	TRBV12-5	-	TGTGCTAGTGGTTTGGCCCTAGCGGGGGGTGAGACCCAGTACTTC	CASGLALAGGETQYF
TRBJ2-7	TRBD1	TRBV12-3/TRBV12-4	many	TGTGCCAGCGGACAGGGGGTAAATTACGAGCAGTACTTC	CASGQGVNYEQYF
TRBJ2-7	TRBD2	TRBV6-1	many	TGTGCCAGCAGGGGAGGGGACTACGAGCAGTACTTC	CASRGGDYEQYF
TRBJ2-7	TRBD1	TRBV5-1	-	TGCGCCAGCAGGCAAGGGACAGGGGCCTACGAGCAGTACTTC	CASRQGTGAYEQYF
TRBJ1-1	TRBD1	TRBV20-1	many	TGCAGTGTTCCGGTACAGGGGGCGACCACTGAAGCTTTCTTT	CSVPVQGATTEAFF
TRBJ1-4	TRBD1	TRBV4-1	many	TGCGCCAGTTGGACAGGGGGTAATGAAAAACTGTTTTTT	CASWTGGNEKLFF
TRBJ1-2	-	TRBV18	medium-sized	TGTGCCAGCTCACAAATTCCTGGACGGGAGGTCAACTATGGCTACACCTTC	CASSQIPGREVNYGYTF
TRBJ2-1	TRBD1	TRBV20-1	many	TGCAGTGCTGTTCGGACAGGGGAGTTTGTGGACAATGAGCAGTTCTTC	CSAVRTGEFVDNEQFF
TRBJ2-1	-	TRBV2	many	TGTGCCAGCAGTGACAGAATACCCTACAATGAGCAGTTCTTC	CASSDRIPYNEQFF
TRBJ2-7	TRBD1	TRBV7-7	many	TGTGCCAGCAGCCCCAGCGGGACAGGGGTTTTGGACGAGCAGTACTTC	CASSPSGTGVLDEQYF
TRBJ2-1	-	TRBV5-1	-	TGCGCCAGCAGCCCCAGGAGGGATGTCACCAATGAGCAGTTCTTC	CASSPRRDVTNEQFF
TRBJ2-2	-	TRBV7-2	few	TGTGCCAGCAGCTTTCTAACAGGATCCGGGGAGCTGTTTTTT	CASSFLTGSGELFF
TRBJ2-5	-	TRBV20-1	many	TGCAGTGGTATATCGGGAACCCCCGAGACCCAGTACTTC	CSGISGTPETQYF
TRBJ1-1	TRBD1	TRBV6-5	-	TGTGCCAGCAGCCTAGATCAGGGGGCGCGGAGAGAAGCTTTCTTT	CASSLDQGARREAFF
TRBJ1-1	TRBD1	TRBV2	many	TGTGCCAGCAGAGATAGGACAGGGCCGAACACTGAAGCTTTCTTT	CASRDRTGPNTEAFF
TRBJ2-6	-	TRBV9	many	TGTGCCAGCAGCGCAGATACTGAGGCCGCCGGGGCCAACGTCCTGACTTTC	CASSADTEAAGANVLTF
TRBJ1-4	-	TRBV20-1	few	TGCAGTGCTGGCCCCCCAGGGTGTAATGAAAAACTGTTTTTT	CSAGPPGCNEKLFF
TRBJ2-1	-	TRBV20-1	many	TGCAGTGCTAGAGGGCGCAGGATGTCGTACAATGAGCAGTTCTTC	CSARGRRMSYNEQFF
TRBJ2-5	TRBD2	TRBV20-1	many	TGCAGTGCTTCCCTCCCTAGCGGGGGGCAAGAGACCCAGTACTTC	CSASLPSGGQETQYF
TRBJ2-5	-	TRBV4-2	-	TGTGCCAGCAGCCTCGAAACCGACGACAGGCCCCAGTACTTC	CASSLETDDRPQYF
TRBJ2-1	-	TRBV6-5	many	TGTGCCAGCTACTCACAGGGACGCGAGCAGTTCTTC	CASYSQGREQFF